One and the same sample provided the 26 T cell receptor beta chains below, sequenced in a study of blood T cells in healthy people across ages. For the second PCR, which ran for roughly 6 to 11 cycles, a sample-barcoded 5' primer and a J-beta primer mix were used. Via MiXCR, TCRdb re-called the 5' RACE reads, giving one row per CDR3 protein. Here the sample spans just under 900,000 distinct CDR3 sequences, about 28% being singletons. The sequenced material came from blood. The receptor set was obtained from an elderly woman in good health.

This clonotype was picked up many times. This CDR3 is CASGRWGAGGDEQYF. In nucleotides, the CDR3 is TGTGCCAGCGGTAGATGGGGCGCTGGAGGGGACGAGCAGTACTTC. The chain is built from TRBV2 and TRBJ2-7, with D tentatively TRBD2 (6 bases). Germline-derived CDR1 and CDR2 are SNHLY and FYNNEI. The CDR3 runs to 15 residues. Trimming shortened V by 8 bases and J by 5 bases, and 22 bases separated the two germline ends.

This clonotype was seen once. V and J are TRBV28 and TRBJ2-5; D is unresolved. Germline V lookup: CDR1 MDHEN, CDR2 SYDVKM. Deletions cut 3 bases from V and 5 bases from J, with 10 bases between. CDR3 length equals 13 residues. CDR3 sequence reads: CASSFGYTETQYF. In DNA form, the CDR3 reads TGTGCCAGCAGTTTCGGGTATACGGAGACCCAGTACTTC.

The genes are TRBV25-1 and TRBJ2-1; tentative D call: TRBD2 (5 bases). The last part of the DNA fits TRBJ2-7 better; the J call may be wrong. Germline values: CDR1 MGHDK, CDR2 SYGVNS. The CDR3 is 15 amino acids. CDR3 sequence (DNA): TGTGCCAGCTCTCTACTAGGCGGATCCTACAATGAGCAGTACTTC. Residues: CASSLLGGSYNEQYF.

This clonotype was counted between two and nine times. This sequence joins TRBV18 and TRBJ2-3; 11 bases fit TRBD1. V gave up 0 bases and J gave up 4 bases; unmatched junction bases: 0. This CDR3 region has 15 residues. Germline V gene data show CDR1 as KGHSH and CDR2 as LQKENI. The CDR3 region is CASSPPGQGADTQYF. Written as DNA, the CDR3 is TGTGCCAGCTCACCACCGGGACAGGGGGCAGATACGCAGTATTTT.

This clonotype has more than one count but fewer than ten. This rearrangement joins TRBV5-1 to TRBJ1-4; D is ambiguous. CDR1 and CDR2 from the germline V gene are SGHRS and YFSETQ. This CDR3 has 14 amino acids. Trimming took 0 bases from V and 5 from J, leaving 8 bases between them. DNA of the CDR3: TGCGCCAGCAGCTTGGGGCAGTGGAATGAAAAACTGTTTTTT. It translates to CASSLGQWNEKLFF.

The chain employs TRBV5-1 and TRBJ2-7; D perhaps matches TRBD2 (5 bases). Germline CDR1 reads SGHRS; CDR2 reads YFSETQ. The V end was cut by 4 bases, the J end by 3 bases, with 14 bases between. The CDR3 length is 14 residues. The CDR3 here is CASSPEGGFYEQYF. CDR3 nucleotides: TGCGCCAGCAGCCCTGAGGGCGGCTTCTACGAGCAGTACTTC.

The V and J genes are TRBV5-1 and TRBJ2-4, with D unresolved. The J call may be mistaken, given a closer DNA end match to TRBJ2-7. CDR1 and CDR2 (germline): SGHRS, YFSETQ. The CDR3 length is 14 residues. CDR3 region: CASSLDRSHYEQYF. In nucleotides, the CDR3 is TGCGCCAGCAGCTTGGACCGGAGCCACTACGAGCAGTACTTC.

This clonotype was observed a few times. V usage is TRBV11-3 and J usage is TRBJ2-5; either TRBD1 or TRBD2 may fit D (7 bases each). The germline V gene has CDR1 SGHNT and CDR2 YENEEA. There are 16 residues in the CDR3. V lost 4 bases to trimming and J lost 4 bases, with 19 bases between them. The CDR3 nucleotides read TGTGCCAGCAGCTACCAGGGAGGGGGCCGAGGAGAGACCCAGTACTTC. It encodes CASSYQGGGRGETQYF.

In its sample, this clonotype was seen many times. V usage is TRBV3-1 and J usage is TRBJ1-5; the match to TRBD1 covers 10 bases. Germline V lookup: CDR1 LGHDT, CDR2 YNNKEL (reference sequence). CDR3 size: 15 residues. J was trimmed by 7 bases and V by 4 bases; bases with no gene match: 7. This CDR3 reads CASSPRQGARQPQHF. CDR3 DNA sequence: TGTGCCAGCAGCCCCCGACAGGGGGCGAGGCAGCCCCAGCATTTT.

In this sample, this clonotype turned up many times. The chain is built from TRBV20-1 and TRBJ2-3; the D gene is possibly TRBD2 (5 bases). In germline, CDR1 is DFQATT, CDR2 SNEGSKA (reference sequence). The CDR3 runs 16 residues. Trimming removed 2 bases at V and 0 bases at J, with 15 bases between. CDR3 in DNA: TGCAGTGCTAGACTCGCCGGACTCACCAGCACAGATACGCAGTATTTT. Protein sequence: CSARLAGLTSTDTQYF.

This clonotype was recorded at least ten times. This chain links TRBV12-3 or TRBV12-4 with TRBJ2-1, with D possibly being TRBD2 (7 bases). Trimming pared 7 bases from V and 6 bases from J, leaving 19 bases between. The CDR3 has 15 amino acids. The CDR3 DNA reads TGTGCCAGCACCTCTCTTGGGGGGGCCGCCAATGAGCAGTTCTTC. Amino acids: CASTSLGGAANEQFF.

In this sample, this clonotype turned up many times. The CDR3 protein is CSARRGAVTGQQPQHF. CDR3 sequence (DNA): TGCAGTGCTAGAAGGGGGGCGGTGACAGGGCAACAGCCCCAGCATTTT. The V gene is TRBV20-1, the J gene TRBJ1-5; 7 bases match TRBD1. V was clipped by 2 bases and J by 7 bases; unmatched bases: 14. This CDR3 spans 16 amino acids. CDR1 is DFQATT, CDR2 SNEGSKA, per germline (reference sequence).

In its sample, this clonotype was seen many times. The chain has TRBV20-1 and TRBJ2-4; TRBD1 is a possible D gene (5 bases). CDR1 is DFQATT and CDR2 is SNEGSKA in the germline V gene (reference sequence). V was cut by 5 bases and J by 0 bases, with 11 bases left in between. The CDR3 contains 14 residues. The CDR3 loop is CSAPRGTAKNIQYF. For the CDR3, the DNA is TGCAGTGCTCCTAGGGGTACAGCCAAAAACATTCAGTACTTC.

This clonotype was seen at least ten times. This chain connects TRBV7-2 to TRBJ1-6, with no clear D. From germline, CDR1 is SGHTA and CDR2 FQGNSA. The CDR3 covers 13 residues. V was clipped by 5 bases and J by 9 bases, with 11 bases between them. CDR3 DNA sequence: TGTGCCAGCAGCGACCACGGAGCTTCACCCCTCCACTTT. Residues: CASSDHGASPLHF.

This clonotype was seen more than once but under ten times. The chain uses TRBV7-9 and TRBJ1-2, with 9 bases that match TRBD1. This CDR3 comprises 15 residues. Per germline, CDR1 SEHNR and CDR2 FQNEAQ (reference sequence). V shed 0 bases and J 4 bases; nucleotides not matched to a gene: 3. Here the CDR3 DNA reads TGTGCCAGCAGCTTAGCGGACAGGGGAGGCTATGGCTACACCTTC. It specifies CASSLADRGGYGYTF.

This clonotype was observed a handful of times. The chain joins TRBV2 to TRBJ1-5; D unclear. V lost 0 bases and J lost 6, with 9 bases in between. The CDR3 is 14 residues long. Germline V gene sequence: CDR1 SNHLY, CDR2 FYNNEI. The CDR3 bases are TGTGCCAGCAGTGAAGCCCCTCGGAGTCAGCCCCAGCATTTT. As protein: CASSEAPRSQPQHF.

Concerning this clonotype: It may be a read error: a sequence one base away is much more abundant. The chain recombines TRBV6-5 with TRBJ1-2; 9 bases match TRBD1. Germline values: CDR1 MNHEY, CDR2 SVGAGI. This CDR3 has 16 amino acids. The CDR3 DNA sequence: TGTGCCAGCAGTTCTCCCAGGACAGGGGCGAACTATGACTACACCTTC. Translated, it gives CASSSPRTGANYDYTF.

This clonotype has ten or more counts. The genes are TRBV11-2 and TRBJ2-6; 7 positions agree with TRBD1. There are 20 residues in the CDR3. Germline CDR1 SGHAT, CDR2 FQNNGV. V was clipped by 0 bases and J by 5 bases; unmatched bases: 16. Written as DNA, the CDR3 is TGTGCCAGCAGCTTAGATCGAGGAACCAGGGGGTCACGACGGGCCAACGTCCTGACTTTC. Translated: CASSLDRGTRGSRRANVLTF.

This clonotype appeared many times. The rearrangement links TRBV20-1 to TRBJ1-5; TRBD1 matches at 7 bases. The CDR3 has 17 amino acids. Looked up from germline, CDR1 is DFQATT and CDR2 is SNEGSKA (reference sequence). Trimming at V came to 3 bases and at J to 0 bases, leaving 11 bases not matched to a gene. CDR3 coding DNA: TGCAGTGCTAGCCATACCTCAGGGACAGCTAGCAATCAGCCCCAGCATTTT. Translated, it gives CSASHTSGTASNQPQHF.

The table lists this clonotype with many counts. J is TRBJ2-3 and V is TRBV11-2; D call uncertain. CDR3 length equals 15 residues. V lost 1 base to trimming and J lost 0 bases, with 8 bases between them. Germline assignment: CDR1 SGHAT and CDR2 FQNNGV. The CDR3 sequence is CASSLVHLSTDTQYF. The CDR3 DNA reads TGTGCCAGCAGCTTAGTCCATTTGAGCACAGATACGCAGTATTTT.

This clonotype was observed at least ten times. V and J are TRBV5-1 and TRBJ1-4, with D perhaps TRBD1 (6 bases). CDR1 is SGHRS and CDR2 is YFSETQ in the germline V gene. This CDR3 has 14 amino acids. With 6 bases removed from V and 8 bases from J, the gap between germline ends came to 17 bases. The CDR3 loop reads CASKPQGGGEKLFF. The CDR3 nucleotides are TGCGCCAGCAAGCCACAGGGAGGAGGAGAAAAACTGTTTTTT. Based on the CDR3 plus reference TRBV5-1 and TRBJ1-4, the full variable domain is KAGVTQTPRYLIKTRGQQVTLSCSPISGHRSVSWYQQTPGQGLQFLFEYFSETQRNKGNFPGRFSGRQFSNSRSEMNVSTLELGDSALYLCASKPQGGGEKLFFGSGTQLSVL.

This clonotype was detected many times. The chain links TRBV7-2 to TRBJ2-1, with 8 positions matching TRBD2. V shed 5 bases, J shed 9 bases, and the junction held 3 bases outside the gene matches. CDR3 length equals 12 residues. Looked up from germline, CDR1 is SGHTA and CDR2 is FQGNSA. In nucleotides, the CDR3 is TGTGCCAGCAGCGCACTAGCGGCTGAGCAGTTCTTC. It specifies CASSALAAEQFF. Looking up the rest from reference TRBV7-2 and TRBJ2-1 gives the full variable domain: GAGVSQSPSNKVTEKGKDVELRCDPISGHTALYWYRQSLGQGLEFLIYFQGNSAPDKSGLPSDRFSAERTGGSVSTLTIQRTQQEDSAVYLCASSALAAEQFFGPGTRLTVL.

This clonotype was detected only a few times. The chain recombines TRBV20-1 with TRBJ1-5; D is unresolved. The CDR3 is made up of 14 amino acids. The germline V gene encodes CDR1 DFQATT and CDR2 SNEGSKA (reference sequence). With 6 bases removed from V and 1 base from J, the gap between germline ends came to 13 bases. The CDR3: CSAHDQKSNQPQHF. The CDR3 bases are TGCAGTGCACACGATCAGAAGAGCAATCAGCCCCAGCATTTT.

This clonotype was found many times. This chain joins TRBV30 and TRBJ2-3, with D uncertain. Between the trimmed V and J ends, which lost 0 bases and 4 bases, there was a span of 8 bases. The CDR3 is 13 amino acids. Germline lookup yields CDR1 GTSNPN and CDR2 SVGIG (reference sequence). CDR3 region: CAWSVILADTQYF. DNA for the CDR3: TGTGCCTGGAGTGTAATATTGGCAGATACGCAGTATTTT.

The chain combines TRBV10-1 with TRBJ1-5, with no clear D. V dropped 4 bases and J dropped 0 bases, with 7 bases sitting between them. The length of the CDR3 is 14 residues. Germline CDR1 is WNHNN and CDR2 is SYGVQD (reference sequence). CDR3 sequence: CASSASNSNQPQHF. In DNA form, the CDR3 reads TGCGCCAGCAGTGCTTCAAATAGCAATCAGCCCCAGCATTTT.

The gene calls are TRBV5-1 and TRBJ2-3; D unclear. The V gene lost 3 bases and the J gene lost 6 bases, with 14 bases spanning the gap. The CDR3 is 14 amino acids. From germline, CDR1 is SGHRS and CDR2 YFSETQ. The CDR3 nucleotides are TGCGCCAGCAGCTGGCTTTCCGTCCCCGATACGCAGTATTTT. This gives the protein CASSWLSVPDTQYF.